The 21 T cell receptor beta chains given below trace back to one sample, sequenced in a study of T cells after somatic rescue of genetic block. Libraries were prepared by immunoSEQ multiplex PCR; TCRdb keeps only in-frame clonotypes and omits some of them. The sample lists under 150,000 clones; 75% to 95% were seen once. Sequencing input: peripheral blood mononuclear cells (PBMCs). The receptor set was obtained from a woman aged 18-29 years.

V is TRBV30 and J is TRBJ1-2; 9 nucleotides align to TRBD1. The CDR3 covers 15 residues. The ends lost 3 bases at V and 5 bases at J; junction bases unmatched: 10. CDR1 GTSNPN and CDR2 SVGIG come from the germline V gene (reference sequence). CDR3 loop: CAWSYARGTGYGYTF. The CDR3 DNA reads TGTGCCTGGAGCTATGCCCGGGGGACAGGGTATGGCTACACCTTC.

The chain is built from TRBV6-5 and TRBJ2-7; 7 positions match TRBD2. V lost 6 bases, J lost 3 bases, and 8 bases stayed unmatched. Germline V lookup: CDR1 MNHEY, CDR2 SVGAGI. The CDR3 extends over 14 amino acids. The CDR3 here is CASSPRGVHYEQYF. Written as DNA, the CDR3 is TGTGCCAGCAGCCCACGGGGGGTTCACTACGAGCAGTACTTC.

The chain employs TRBV18 and TRBJ2-7, with 13 bases that match TRBD2. With 3 bases clipped from V and 5 bases from J, the junction kept 4 bases outside the gene matches. CDR3 size: 15 residues. Germline-derived CDR1 and CDR2 are KGHSH and LQKENI. The CDR3 DNA reads as TGTGCCAGCTCACCCGGACTAGCGGGGGACCACGAGCAGTACTTC. Translation: CASSPGLAGDHEQYF. The full variable domain, with the rest looked up from reference TRBV18 and TRBJ2-7, is NAGVMQNPRHLVRRRGQEARLRCSPMKGHSHVYWYRQLPEEGLKFMVYLQKENIIDESGMPKERFSAEFPKEGPSILRIQQVVRGDSAAYFCASSPGLAGDHEQYFGPGTRLTVT.

This rearrangement joins TRBV7-8 to TRBJ1-1; 8 bases map to TRBD1. In germline, CDR1 is SGHVS, CDR2 FQNEAQ. J gave up 2 bases and V 3 bases, and 5 bases lay outside the gene matches. The CDR3 is 15 residues long. The CDR3: CASSFTGQVNTEAFF. The CDR3 DNA reads as TGTGCCAGCAGCTTTACGGGACAGGTAAACACTGAAGCTTTCTTT.

The CDR3 loop is CASSFAGTGVEQYF. The CDR3 DNA reads as TGTGCCAGCAGCTTCGCCGGGACAGGGGTTGAGCAGTACTTC. This chain links TRBV7-2 with TRBJ2-7; 10 nucleotides agree with TRBD1. Germline assignment: CDR1 SGHTA and CDR2 FQGNSA. The V segment lost 3 bases and the J segment 7 bases; nucleotides outside the gene matches: 6. The CDR3 spans 14 residues.

This chain uses TRBV30 with TRBJ1-2, with D perhaps TRBD1 (5 bases). The germline V and J ends were trimmed by 8 bases and 8 bases, with 15 bases remaining between them. The CDR3 loop spans 11 amino acids. Germline V CDR1 and CDR2: GTSNPN, SVGIG (reference sequence). The chain's CDR3 is CARGGSEGYTF. The CDR3 DNA is TGTGCCCGCGGGGGGTCGGAAGGCTACACCTTC.

The chain has TRBV27 and TRBJ1-2; 7 positions agree with TRBD1. Trimming took 4 bases from V and 4 from J; bases not matched to a gene: 9. Germline V gives CDR1 MNHEY, CDR2 SMNVEV (reference sequence). The CDR3 extends over 15 amino acids. This CDR3 reads CASSYRGHSLYGYTF. The CDR3 DNA is TGTGCCAGCAGTTATAGGGGGCACAGCCTCTATGGCTACACCTTC.

This clone occurred once. The rearrangement uses TRBV9 and TRBJ2-5; 8 bases are a match to TRBD2. V shed 2 bases and J 7 bases; nucleotides not matched to a gene: 10. The CDR3 extends over 15 amino acids. Germline loops: CDR1 SGDLS, CDR2 YYNGEE. CDR3 sequence reads: CASSVGGASMGTQYF. Written as DNA, the CDR3 is TGTGCCAGCAGCGTCGGGGGGGCGTCGATGGGGACCCAGTACTTC. The entire variable domain, with the rest obtained from reference TRBV9 and TRBJ2-5, is as follows: DSGVTQTPKHLITATGQRVTLRCSPRSGDLSVYWYQQSLDQGLQFLIQYYNGEERAKGNILERFSAQQFPDLHSELNLSSLELGDSALYFCASSVGGASMGTQYFGPGTRLLVL.

This chain links TRBV18 with TRBJ1-1, with a possible D match to TRBD1 (6 bases). The CDR3 sequence is 16 residues long. CDR1 and CDR2 from the germline V gene are KGHSH and LQKENI. V was pared by 3 bases and J by 11 bases, with 25 bases between. The CDR3 DNA reads TGTGCCAGCTCACCGAGTAAAGGGCAAGGGGGGTTCTGGGCTTTCTTT. This translates into CASSPSKGQGGFWAFF.

CDR3 loop: CASPAPGIGQPQHF. CDR3 coding DNA: TGTGCCAGCCCCGCGCCGGGAATAGGTCAGCCCCAGCATTTT. This chain joins TRBV5-8 and TRBJ1-5; no reliable D call. Trimming pared 7 bases from V and 6 bases from J, leaving 17 bases between. Germline V CDR1 and CDR2: SGHTS, YDEGEE. The CDR3 has 14 residues.

This rearrangement joins TRBV18 to TRBJ2-7; tentative D call: TRBD1 (6 bases). In germline, CDR1 is KGHSH, CDR2 LQKENI. This CDR3 contains 14 residues. With 3 bases removed from V and 6 bases from J, the gap between germline ends came to 15 bases. The CDR3 reads CASSPRTEDSEQYF. The CDR3 nucleotides read TGTGCCAGCTCACCGCGGACAGAAGATTCCGAGCAGTACTTC.

This clone was recorded only once. This rearrangement joins TRBV7-2 to TRBJ1-1; D perhaps matches TRBD1 (6 bases). The V end was cut by 2 bases, the J end by 5 bases, with 27 bases between. In germline, CDR1 is SGHTA, CDR2 FQGNSA. The CDR3 extends over 19 amino acids. Here the CDR3 DNA reads TGTGCCAGCAGCTTATCCAGGACAGAGCTTCAAAGGATGACTACTGAAGCTTTCTTT. The encoded protein is CASSLSRTELQRMTTEAFF.

The chain has TRBV5-6 and TRBJ1-5; 8 bases align to TRBD1. Unmatched junction bases numbered 12, after V lost 3 bases and J lost 7 bases. There are 16 residues in the CDR3. Germline values: CDR1 SGHDT, CDR2 YYEEEE. CDR3 sequence: CASSWGMTGDWQPQHF. CDR3 nucleotides: TGTGCCAGCAGCTGGGGAATGACAGGGGATTGGCAGCCCCAGCATTTT.

This clone is a singleton in its sample. This chain links TRBV6-1 with TRBJ1-1, with 9 positions matching TRBD1. CDR3 length: 15 residues. With V trimmed by 4 bases and J by 1 base, 4 bases remained unmatched. Germline V gene sequence: CDR1 MNHNS, CDR2 SASEGT. The CDR3 here is CASSVGTGPNTEAFF. CDR3 sequence (DNA): TGTGCCAGCAGTGTTGGGACAGGGCCGAACACTGAAGCTTTCTTT.

The chain employs TRBV11-2 and TRBJ2-1, with D perhaps being TRBD1 or TRBD2 (5 bases each). The V and J ends lost 3 bases and 0 bases respectively, with 15 bases between them. The CDR3 length is 17 residues. The germline V gene encodes CDR1 SGHAT and CDR2 FQNNGV. The DNA of the CDR3 is TGTGCCAGCAGCTTTAACGGGGCTAGCAGCTCCTACAATGAGCAGTTCTTC. The encoded protein is CASSFNGASSSYNEQFF.

The rearrangement links TRBV9 to TRBJ2-3; 13 bases align to TRBD2. V lost 2 bases and J lost 4; bases outside the gene matches: 7. The germline gives CDR1 SGDLS, CDR2 YYNGEE. This CDR3 region has 17 residues. CDR3 sequence reads: CASSVALAGGRSDTQYF. The CDR3 DNA is TGTGCCAGCAGCGTGGCACTAGCGGGGGGGAGGTCAGATACGCAGTATTTT.

The chain combines TRBV7-9 with TRBJ2-6, with 7 bases matching TRBD1. Germline CDR1 SEHNR, CDR2 FQNEAQ (reference sequence). The CDR3 covers 18 residues. The V and J ends lost 0 bases and 0 bases, in that order; junction bases with no gene match: 5. CDR3 DNA sequence: TGTGCCAGCAGCTTAGCCCGGGACAGAAACTCTGGGGCCAACGTCCTGACTTTC. It is translated as CASSLARDRNSGANVLTF.

The chain combines TRBV7-8 with TRBJ1-1; no clear D gene. This CDR3 spans 14 amino acids. Trimming took 1 base from V and 6 from J, leaving 12 bases between them. Germline CDR1 SGHVS, CDR2 FQNEAQ. The DNA of the CDR3 is TGTGCCAGCAGCTTAGGGCCCCCTGGGCCTGAAGCTTTCTTT. Amino acids: CASSLGPPGPEAFF.

The chain recombines TRBV7-3 with TRBJ1-2, with D possibly TRBD1 on 5 matching bases. The length of the CDR3 is 12 residues. Trimming took 5 bases from V and 7 from J, leaving 11 bases between them. CDR1 and CDR2 from the germline V gene are SGHTA and FQGTGA. CDR3 loop: CASSLNGGGYTF. The CDR3 DNA follows: TGTGCCAGCAGCCTCAATGGGGGTGGCTACACCTTC.

V is TRBV7-2 and J is TRBJ2-5; 12 nucleotides line up with TRBD2. In germline, CDR1 is SGHTA, CDR2 FQGNSA. CDR3 size: 15 residues. Unmatched junction bases numbered 0, after V lost 0 bases and J lost 4 bases. The CDR3 spells CASSLATSGGETQYF. CDR3 nucleotide sequence: TGTGCCAGCAGCTTAGCGACTAGCGGGGGAGAGACCCAGTACTTC.

CDR3: CASSYSGLGTEAFF. In DNA form, the CDR3 reads TGTGCCAGCAGTTACTCGGGGTTAGGCACTGAAGCTTTCTTT. J is TRBJ1-1 and V is TRBV6-5, with no clear D. V shed 0 bases and J shed 4 bases, with 9 bases lying between them. Germline V CDR1 and CDR2: MNHEY, SVGAGI. This CDR3 is 14 amino acids long.